The source of this T cell receptor (beta chain) is a study of T cells in Graves' hyperthyroidism and ophthalmopathy. Per the germline V gene, CDR1 is SGHAT and CDR2 is FQNNGV. The CDR3 loop spans 15 amino acids. Trimming stripped 5 bases from V and 3 bases from J, with 17 bases between. RNA transcripts gave rise to amplified TCR beta CDR3 regions. The HTBI primer set served for first-round RT-PCR of the TCR CDR3. A single record per CDR3 protein comes from TCRdb applying MiXCR to the multiplex PCR reads. The data hold hundreds of thousands of distinct CDR3 sequences, with over 35% observed a single time.

The sequencing input was blood. This receptor was identified in a man aged 18 to 30 with Graves' hyperthyroidism. The chain has TRBV11-2 and TRBJ2-7; tentatively, D is TRBD1 or TRBD2 (6 bases each). CDR3 residues: CASSGGHTHFYEQYF. The CDR3 bases are TGTGCCAGCAGCGGGGGGCACACCCACTTCTACGAGCAGTACTTC.